This T cell receptor (beta chain) was observed in a study of blood T cell repertoires in COVID-19. In its sample, this clone was seen a few times. The CDR3 runs 14 residues. The V gene lost 4 bases and the J gene lost 3 bases, with 14 bases spanning the gap. Germline V gene sequence: CDR1 SGHRS, CDR2 YFSETQ. TCRdb's copy holds only in-frame clones and misses some; the assay was immunoSEQ multiplex PCR. The sample holds approximately 76,000 clones; about 90% are singletons and the top ten take over 35%. The rearrangement links TRBV5-1 to TRBJ2-7, with a possible D match to TRBD1 (6 bases). Sequenced input: peripheral blood. This receptor was obtained from a human donor in a cohort sampled during active COVID-19. The CDR3 bases are TGCGCCAGCAGCCTCCAGGGGACCAACTACGAGCAGTACTTC. Its translation: CASSLQGTNYEQYF. Full variable domain (missing parts from reference TRBV5-1 and TRBJ2-7): KAGVTQTPRYLIKTRGQQVTLSCSPISGHRSVSWYQQTPGQGLQFLFEYFSETQRNKGNFPGRFSGRQFSNSRSEMNVSTLELGDSALYLCASSLQGTNYEQYFGPGTRLTVT.